The 2 T cell receptor beta chains below all came from one sample that was sequenced in a study of technical replicates of blood from a few donors. Sequencing used immunoSEQ multiplex PCR; TCRdb keeps in-frame clones, though not all of them. The data hold over 55,000 clones, with over 75% observed a single time. Specimen: PBMCs. These receptors were taken from a human donor in good health. Some clones in this sample may be carry-over from other donors' samples.

There are a few counts of this clone. The chain links TRBV7-2 to TRBJ2-7; D is unresolved. This CDR3 spans 11 amino acids. The V end lost 9 bases, the J end lost 5 bases, and 11 bases lay between the germline ends. Per germline, CDR1 SGHTA and CDR2 FQGNSA. The CDR3 protein is CASSFFHEQYF. For the CDR3, the DNA is TGTGCCAGTAGTTTTTTCCACGAGCAGTACTTC.

The chain combines TRBV18 with TRBJ2-1; maybe TRBD2 (5 bases). The CDR3 is 17 residues long. Germline lookup yields CDR1 KGHSH and CDR2 LQKENI. Deletions cut 3 bases from V and 4 bases from J, with 19 bases between. CDR3 amino acids: CASSPQQGRGTYNEQFF. The CDR3 DNA sequence: TGTGCCAGCTCACCCCAGCAAGGCCGGGGTACTTACAATGAGCAGTTCTTC. The full variable domain, its missing parts supplied by reference TRBV18 and TRBJ2-1, is NAGVMQNPRHLVRRRGQEARLRCSPMKGHSHVYWYRQLPEEGLKFMVYLQKENIIDESGMPKERFSAEFPKEGPSILRIQQVVRGDSAAYFCASSPQQGRGTYNEQFFGPGTRLTVL.